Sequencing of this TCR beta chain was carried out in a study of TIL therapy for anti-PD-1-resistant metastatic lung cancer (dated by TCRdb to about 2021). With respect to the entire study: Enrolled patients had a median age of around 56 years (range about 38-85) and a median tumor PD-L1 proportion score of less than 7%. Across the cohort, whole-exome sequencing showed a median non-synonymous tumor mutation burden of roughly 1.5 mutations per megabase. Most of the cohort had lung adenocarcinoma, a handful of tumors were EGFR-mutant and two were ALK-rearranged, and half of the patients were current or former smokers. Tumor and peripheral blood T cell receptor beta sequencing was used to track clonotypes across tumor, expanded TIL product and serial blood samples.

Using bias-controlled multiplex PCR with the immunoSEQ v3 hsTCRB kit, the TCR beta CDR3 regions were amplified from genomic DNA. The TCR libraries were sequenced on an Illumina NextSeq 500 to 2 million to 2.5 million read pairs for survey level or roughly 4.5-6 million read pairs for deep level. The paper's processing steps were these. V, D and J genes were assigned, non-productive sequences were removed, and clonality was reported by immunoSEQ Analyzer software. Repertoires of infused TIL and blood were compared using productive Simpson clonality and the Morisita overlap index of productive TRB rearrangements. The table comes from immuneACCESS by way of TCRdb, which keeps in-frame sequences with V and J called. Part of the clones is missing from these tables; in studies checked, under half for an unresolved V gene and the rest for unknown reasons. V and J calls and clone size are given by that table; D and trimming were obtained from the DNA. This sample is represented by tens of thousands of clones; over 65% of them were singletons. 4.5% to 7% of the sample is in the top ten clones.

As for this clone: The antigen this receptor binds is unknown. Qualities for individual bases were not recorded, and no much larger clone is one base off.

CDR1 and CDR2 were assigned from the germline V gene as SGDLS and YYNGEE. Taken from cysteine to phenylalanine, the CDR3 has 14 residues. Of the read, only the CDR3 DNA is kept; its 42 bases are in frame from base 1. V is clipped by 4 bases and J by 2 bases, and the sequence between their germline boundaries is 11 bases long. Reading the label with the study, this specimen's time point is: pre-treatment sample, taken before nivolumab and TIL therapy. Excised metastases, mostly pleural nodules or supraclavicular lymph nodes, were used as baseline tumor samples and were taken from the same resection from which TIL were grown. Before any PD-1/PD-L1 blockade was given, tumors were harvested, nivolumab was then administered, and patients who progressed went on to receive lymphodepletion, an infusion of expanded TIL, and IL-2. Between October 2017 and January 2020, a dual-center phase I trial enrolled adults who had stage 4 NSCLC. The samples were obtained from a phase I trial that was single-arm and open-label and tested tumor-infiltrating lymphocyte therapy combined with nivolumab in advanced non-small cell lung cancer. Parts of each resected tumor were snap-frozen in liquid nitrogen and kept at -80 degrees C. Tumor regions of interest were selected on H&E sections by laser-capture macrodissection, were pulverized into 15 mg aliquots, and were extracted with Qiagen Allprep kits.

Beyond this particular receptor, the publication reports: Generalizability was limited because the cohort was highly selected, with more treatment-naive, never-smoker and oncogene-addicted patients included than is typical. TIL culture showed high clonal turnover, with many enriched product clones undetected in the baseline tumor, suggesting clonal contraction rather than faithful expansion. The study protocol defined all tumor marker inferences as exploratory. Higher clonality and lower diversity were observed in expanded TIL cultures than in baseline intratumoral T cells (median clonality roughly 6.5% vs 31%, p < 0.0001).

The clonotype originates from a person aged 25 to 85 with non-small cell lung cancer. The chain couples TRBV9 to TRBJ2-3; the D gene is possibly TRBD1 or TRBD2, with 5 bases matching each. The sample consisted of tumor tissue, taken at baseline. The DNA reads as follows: TGTGCCAGCAGCCGGGACGGGAACACAGATACGCAGTATTTT. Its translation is CASSRDGNTDTQYF.